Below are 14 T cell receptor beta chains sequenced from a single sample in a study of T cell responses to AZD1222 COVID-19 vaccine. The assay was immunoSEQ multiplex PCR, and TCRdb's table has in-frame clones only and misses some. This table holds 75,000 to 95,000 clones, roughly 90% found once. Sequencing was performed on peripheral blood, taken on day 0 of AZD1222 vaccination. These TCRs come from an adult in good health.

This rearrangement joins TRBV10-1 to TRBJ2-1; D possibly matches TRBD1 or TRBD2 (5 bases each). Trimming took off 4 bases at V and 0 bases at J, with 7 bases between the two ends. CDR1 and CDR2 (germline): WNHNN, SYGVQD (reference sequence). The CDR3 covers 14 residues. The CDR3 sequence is CASSVGGSYNEQFF. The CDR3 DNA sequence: TGCGCCAGCAGTGTTGGGGGCTCCTACAATGAGCAGTTCTTC.

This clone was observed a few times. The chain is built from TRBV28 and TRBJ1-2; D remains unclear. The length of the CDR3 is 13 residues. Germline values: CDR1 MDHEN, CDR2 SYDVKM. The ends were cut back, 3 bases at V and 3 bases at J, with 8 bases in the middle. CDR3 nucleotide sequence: TGTGCCAGCAGTTTGAAACCCGACTATGGCTACACCTTC. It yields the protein CASSLKPDYGYTF.

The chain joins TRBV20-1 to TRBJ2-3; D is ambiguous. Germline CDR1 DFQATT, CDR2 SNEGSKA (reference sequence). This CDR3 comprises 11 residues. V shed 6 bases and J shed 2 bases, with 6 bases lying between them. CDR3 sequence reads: CSALTTDTQYF. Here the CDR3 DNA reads TGCAGTGCGCTTACCACAGATACGCAGTATTTT.

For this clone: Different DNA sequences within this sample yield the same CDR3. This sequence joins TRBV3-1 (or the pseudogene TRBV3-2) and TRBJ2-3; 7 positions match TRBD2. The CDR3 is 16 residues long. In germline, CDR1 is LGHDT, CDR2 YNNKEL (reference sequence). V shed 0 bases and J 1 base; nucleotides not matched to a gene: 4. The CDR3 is CASSQERGRGTDTQYF. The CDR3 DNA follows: TGTGCCAGCAGCCAAGAGCGGGGGAGGGGCACAGATACGCAGTATTTT.

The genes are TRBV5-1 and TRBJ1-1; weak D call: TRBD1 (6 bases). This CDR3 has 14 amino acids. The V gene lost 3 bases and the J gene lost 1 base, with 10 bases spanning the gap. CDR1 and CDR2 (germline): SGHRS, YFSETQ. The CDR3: CASSYPGENTEAFF. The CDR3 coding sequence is TGCGCCAGCAGCTACCCAGGGGAGAACACTGAAGCTTTCTTT.

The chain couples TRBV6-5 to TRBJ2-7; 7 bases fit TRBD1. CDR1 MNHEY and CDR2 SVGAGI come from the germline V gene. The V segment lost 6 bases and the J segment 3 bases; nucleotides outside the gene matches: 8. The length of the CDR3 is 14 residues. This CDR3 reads CASRWGTAVYEQYV. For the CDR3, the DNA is TGTGCCAGCAGATGGGGGACAGCGGTCTACGAGCAGTACGTC.

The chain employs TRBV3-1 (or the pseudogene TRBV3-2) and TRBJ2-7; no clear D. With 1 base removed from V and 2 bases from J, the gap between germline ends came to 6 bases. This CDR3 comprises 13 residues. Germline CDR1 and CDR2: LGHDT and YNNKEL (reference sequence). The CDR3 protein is CASSQGAPYEQYF. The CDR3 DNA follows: TGTGCCAGCAGCCAAGGGGCACCCTACGAGCAGTACTTC.

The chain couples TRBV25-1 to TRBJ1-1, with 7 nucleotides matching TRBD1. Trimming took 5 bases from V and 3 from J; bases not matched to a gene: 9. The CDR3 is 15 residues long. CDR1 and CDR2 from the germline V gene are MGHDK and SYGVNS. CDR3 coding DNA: TGTGCCAGCAGTACCTACGACAGGGAGGACACTGAAGCTTTCTTT. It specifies CASSTYDREDTEAFF.

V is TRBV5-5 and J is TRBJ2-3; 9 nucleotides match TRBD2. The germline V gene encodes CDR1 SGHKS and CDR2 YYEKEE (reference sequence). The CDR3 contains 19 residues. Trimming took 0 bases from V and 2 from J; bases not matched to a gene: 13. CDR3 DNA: TGTGCCAGCAGCTTGGTCGCAGCGGGGGGCAACCGAAACACAGATACGCAGTATTTT. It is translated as CASSLVAAGGNRNTDTQYF.

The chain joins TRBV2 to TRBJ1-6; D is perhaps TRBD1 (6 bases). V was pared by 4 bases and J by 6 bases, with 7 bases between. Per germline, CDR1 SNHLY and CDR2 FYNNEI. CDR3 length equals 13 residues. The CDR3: CASSGGANSPLHF. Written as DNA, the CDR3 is TGTGCCAGCAGTGGGGGGGCTAATTCACCCCTCCACTTT. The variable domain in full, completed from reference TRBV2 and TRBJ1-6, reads EPEVTQTPSHQVTQMGQEVILRCVPISNHLYFYWYRQILGQKVEFLVSFYNNEISEKSEIFDDQFSVERPDGSNFTLKIRSTKLEDSAMYFCASSGGANSPLHFGNGTRLTVT.

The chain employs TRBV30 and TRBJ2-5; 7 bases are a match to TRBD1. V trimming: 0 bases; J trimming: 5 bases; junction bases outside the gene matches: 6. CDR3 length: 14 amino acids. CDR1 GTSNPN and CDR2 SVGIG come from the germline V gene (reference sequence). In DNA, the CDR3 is TGTGCCTGGAGTGTACAGGGGTTCGGTGAGACCCAGTACTTC. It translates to CAWSVQGFGETQYF.

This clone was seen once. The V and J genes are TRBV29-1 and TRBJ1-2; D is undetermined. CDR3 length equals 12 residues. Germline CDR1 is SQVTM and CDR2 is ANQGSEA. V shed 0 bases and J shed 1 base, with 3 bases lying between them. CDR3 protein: CSVEEDNYGYTF. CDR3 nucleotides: TGCAGCGTTGAAGAAGATAACTATGGCTACACCTTC.

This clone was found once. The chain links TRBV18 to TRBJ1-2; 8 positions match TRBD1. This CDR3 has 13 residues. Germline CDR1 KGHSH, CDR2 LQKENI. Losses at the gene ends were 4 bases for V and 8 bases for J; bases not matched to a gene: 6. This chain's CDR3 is CASSQDRASGYTF. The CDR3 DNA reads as TGTGCCAGCTCACAGGACAGGGCAAGCGGCTACACCTTC. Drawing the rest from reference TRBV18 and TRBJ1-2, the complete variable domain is NAGVMQNPRHLVRRRGQEARLRCSPMKGHSHVYWYRQLPEEGLKFMVYLQKENIIDESGMPKERFSAEFPKEGPSILRIQQVVRGDSAAYFCASSQDRASGYTFGSGTRLTVV.

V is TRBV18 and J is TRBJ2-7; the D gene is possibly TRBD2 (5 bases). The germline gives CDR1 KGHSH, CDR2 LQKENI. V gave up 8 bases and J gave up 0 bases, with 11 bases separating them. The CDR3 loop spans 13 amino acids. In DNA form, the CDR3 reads TGTGCCAGCCATCCGGGAACCTCCTACGAGCAGTACTTC. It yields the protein CASHPGTSYEQYF.